This TCR beta chain stems from a study of blood T cell repertoires in COVID-19. The CDR3 totals 15 residues. Germline V gene data show CDR1 as LNHNV and CDR2 as YYDKDF (reference sequence). V gave up 5 bases and J gave up 4 bases, with 18 bases separating them. Authors' data handling: Researchers report that nucleated cell counts were estimated from reference gene primer amplification. The data were produced by immunoSEQ multiplex PCR, yet TCRdb's version contains in-frame clones alone and is incomplete. D and trimming were read from the DNA, whereas the V and J calls and clone size are those reported in that table. The table shows about 320,000 clones, with roughly 90% occurring only once. Participants were aged about 18 to 100 years, lived in 24 US areas, and enrolled virtually. Cohorts were assigned according to the clinical history that participants reported.

The sequenced material came from PBMCs or T cells enriched from blood (not recorded which). This sequence was found in a man in his 60s who had recovered from COVID-19. This chain uses TRBV15 with TRBJ2-7, with D unresolved. The CDR3 loop is CATSGLEAVKYEQYF. The CDR3 DNA reads TGTGCCACCAGCGGCCTCGAGGCAGTTAAGTACGAGCAGTACTTC.